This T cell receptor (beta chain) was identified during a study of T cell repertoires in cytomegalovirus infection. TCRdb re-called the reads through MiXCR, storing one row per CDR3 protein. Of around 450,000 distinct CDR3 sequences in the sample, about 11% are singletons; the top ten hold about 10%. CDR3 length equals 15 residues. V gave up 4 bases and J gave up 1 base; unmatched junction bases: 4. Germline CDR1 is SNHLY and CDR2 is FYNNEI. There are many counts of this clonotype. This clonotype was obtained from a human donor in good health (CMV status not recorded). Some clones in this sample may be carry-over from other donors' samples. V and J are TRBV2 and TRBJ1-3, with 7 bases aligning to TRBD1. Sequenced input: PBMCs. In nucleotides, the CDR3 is TGTGCCAGCAGTGGGGCAGGGGGATCTGGAAACACCATATATTTT. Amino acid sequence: CASSGAGGSGNTIYF.